This T cell receptor (beta chain) was identified in a study of blood T cell repertoires in COVID-19. The wider study: Specimens from acute and convalescent COVID-19 originated in the United States, Italy and Spain. PBMCs, B-cell-depleted T cells, or T cells were the source of the cDNA or gDNA that made up the material.

The data were produced by immunoSEQ multiplex PCR, yet TCRdb's version contains in-frame clones alone and is incomplete. Of fewer than 350,000 clones detected, approximately 88% appear once; the ten largest clones hold 5% to 5.5%. V shed 4 bases, J shed 3 bases, and the junction held 6 bases outside the gene matches. The germline gives CDR1 MDHEN, CDR2 SYDVKM. This CDR3 has 15 amino acids. The origin of this receptor is a man in his sixties who had recovered from COVID-19. The sample taken for sequencing was PBMCs or T cells enriched from blood (not recorded which). This rearrangement joins TRBV28 to TRBJ1-5, with TRBD1 matching 7 bases. CDR3 sequence: CASSSGGSDNQPQHF. CDR3 nucleotide sequence: TGTGCCAGCAGTTCAGGGGGGAGTGACAATCAGCCCCAGCATTTT.